The clone carrying this TCR beta chain was counted ten times or more. This sample was taken from a study of human T cells and chemical hapten exposure. Original handling: A typical sample had some 96,000 TCRs, with 23,224 to 690,600 overall. A single record per CDR3 protein comes from TCRdb applying MiXCR to the RACE reads. The V and J calls and clone size come from TCRdb's table, not from the authors' own analysis. Altogether tens of thousands of distinct CDR3 sequences are present, more than 8% being singletons, with the ten largest covering 20% to 30%. Germline-derived CDR1 and CDR2 are SGHAT and FQNNGV. CDR3 length: 12 residues. Trimming stripped 3 bases from V and 4 bases from J, with 3 bases between. The time point was: patch test 3, about 24 weeks after DPC sensitization. Treatment denoted: therapeutic diphenylcyclopropenone sensitization with weekly scalp DPC. Unfractionated whole blood yielded total RNA.

This chain uses TRBV11-2 with TRBJ2-2; D remains ambiguous. Sequencing was performed on whole blood, taken in connection with sensitization to the hapten diphenylcyclopropenone (DPC). This sequence originates from a man aged 45 to 65 with alopecia areata. Some clones in this sample may be carry-over from other donors' samples. Here the CDR3 reads CASSFSTGELFF. Here the CDR3 DNA reads TGTGCCAGCAGCTTCAGCACCGGGGAGCTGTTTTTT.